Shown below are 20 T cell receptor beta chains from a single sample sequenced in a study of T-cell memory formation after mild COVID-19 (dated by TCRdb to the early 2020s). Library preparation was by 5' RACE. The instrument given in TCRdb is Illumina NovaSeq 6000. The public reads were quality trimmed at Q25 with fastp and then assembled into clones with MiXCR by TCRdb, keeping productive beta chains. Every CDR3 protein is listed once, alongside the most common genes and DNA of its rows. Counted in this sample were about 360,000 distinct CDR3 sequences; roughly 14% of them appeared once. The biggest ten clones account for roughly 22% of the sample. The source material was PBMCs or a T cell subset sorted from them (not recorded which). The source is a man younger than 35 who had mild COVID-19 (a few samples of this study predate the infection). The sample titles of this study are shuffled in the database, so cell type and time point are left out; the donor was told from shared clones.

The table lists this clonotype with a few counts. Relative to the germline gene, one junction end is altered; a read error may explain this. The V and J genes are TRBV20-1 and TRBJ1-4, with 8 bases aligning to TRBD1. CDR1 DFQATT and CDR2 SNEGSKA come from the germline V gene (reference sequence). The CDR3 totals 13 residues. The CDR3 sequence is CSARDRGNEKLFF. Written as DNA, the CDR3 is TGCAGTGCCAGAGACAGGGGAAATGAAAAACTGTTTTTT.

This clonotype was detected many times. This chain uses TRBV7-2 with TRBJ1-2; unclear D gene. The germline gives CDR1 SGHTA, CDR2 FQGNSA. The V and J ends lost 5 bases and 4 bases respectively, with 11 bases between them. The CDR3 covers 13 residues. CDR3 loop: CASSLTGSYGYTF. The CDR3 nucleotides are TGTGCCAGCAGCCTCACGGGTAGCTATGGCTACACCTTC. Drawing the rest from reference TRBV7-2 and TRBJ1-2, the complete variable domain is GAGVSQSPSNKVTEKGKDVELRCDPISGHTALYWYRQSLGQGLEFLIYFQGNSAPDKSGLPSDRFSAERTGGSVSTLTIQRTQQEDSAVYLCASSLTGSYGYTFGSGTRLTVV.

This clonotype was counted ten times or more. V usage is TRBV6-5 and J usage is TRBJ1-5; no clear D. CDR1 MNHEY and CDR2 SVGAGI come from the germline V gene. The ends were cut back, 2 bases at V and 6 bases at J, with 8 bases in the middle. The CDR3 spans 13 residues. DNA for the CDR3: TGTGCCAGCAGTTACAACAGATTTCAGCCCCAGCATTTT. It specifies CASSYNRFQPQHF.

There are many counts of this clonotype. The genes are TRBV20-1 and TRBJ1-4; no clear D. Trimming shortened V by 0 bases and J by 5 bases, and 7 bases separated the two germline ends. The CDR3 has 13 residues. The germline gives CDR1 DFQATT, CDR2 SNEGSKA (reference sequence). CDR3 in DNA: TGCAGTGCTAGAGAGGCTTTAAATGAAAAACTGTTTTTT. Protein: CSAREALNEKLFF.

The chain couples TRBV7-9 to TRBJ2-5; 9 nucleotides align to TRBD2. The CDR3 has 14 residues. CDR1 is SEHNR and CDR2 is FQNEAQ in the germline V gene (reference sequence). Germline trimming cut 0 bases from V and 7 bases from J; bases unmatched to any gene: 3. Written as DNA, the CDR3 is TGTGCCAGCAGCTTAGCGTGGCGGGAGGGGACCCAGTACTTC. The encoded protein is CASSLAWREGTQYF. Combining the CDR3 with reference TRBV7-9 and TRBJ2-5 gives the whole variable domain DTGVSQNPRHKITKRGQNVTFRCDPISEHNRLYWYRQTLGQGPEFLTYFQNEAQLEKSRLLSDRFSAERPKGSFSTLEIQRTEQGDSAMYLCASSLAWREGTQYFGPGTRLLVL.

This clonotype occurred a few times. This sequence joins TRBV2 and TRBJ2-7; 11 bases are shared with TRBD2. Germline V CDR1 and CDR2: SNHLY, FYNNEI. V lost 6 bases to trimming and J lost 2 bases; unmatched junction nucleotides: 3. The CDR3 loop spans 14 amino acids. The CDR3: CASSGTSGTYEQYV. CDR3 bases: TGTGCCAGCAGCGGGACTAGCGGTACCTACGAGCAGTACGTC.

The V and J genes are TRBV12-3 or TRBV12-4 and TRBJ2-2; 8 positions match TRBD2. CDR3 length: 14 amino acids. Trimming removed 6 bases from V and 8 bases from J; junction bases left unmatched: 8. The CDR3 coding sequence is TGTGCCAGCAGCCCGGGGGGGGCGATAGGGGAGCTGTTTTTT. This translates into CASSPGGAIGELFF.

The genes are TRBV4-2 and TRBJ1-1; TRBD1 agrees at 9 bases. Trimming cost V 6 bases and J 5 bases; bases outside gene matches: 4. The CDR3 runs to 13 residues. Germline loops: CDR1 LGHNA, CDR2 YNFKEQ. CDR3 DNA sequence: TGTGCCAGCAGTGGACAGGGGATAACTGAAGCTTTCTTT. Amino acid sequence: CASSGQGITEAFF.

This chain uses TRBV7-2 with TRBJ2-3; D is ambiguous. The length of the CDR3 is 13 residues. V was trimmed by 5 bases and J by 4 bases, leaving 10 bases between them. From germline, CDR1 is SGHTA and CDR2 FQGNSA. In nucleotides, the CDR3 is TGTGCCAGCAGCCGTAGTGACTCAGATACGCAGTATTTT. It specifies CASSRSDSDTQYF.

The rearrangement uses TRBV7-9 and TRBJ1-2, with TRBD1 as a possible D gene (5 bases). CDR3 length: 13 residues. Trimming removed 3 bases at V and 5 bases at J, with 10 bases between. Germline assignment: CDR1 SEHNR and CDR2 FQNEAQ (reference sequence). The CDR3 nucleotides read TGTGCCAGCAGCTTGGGACCGGTTTATGGCTACACCTTC. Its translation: CASSLGPVYGYTF.

The DNA of the CDR3 is TGTGCCAGCAGCCGCCTGGGGGGCTACGAGCAGTACGTC. It specifies CASSRLGGYEQYV. This chain connects TRBV6-2 or TRBV6-3 to TRBJ2-7; D might be TRBD2 (6 bases). Germline assignment: CDR1 MNHEY and CDR2 SVGEGT. V lost 6 bases, J lost 3 bases, and 12 bases lay in between. The CDR3 is 13 amino acids.

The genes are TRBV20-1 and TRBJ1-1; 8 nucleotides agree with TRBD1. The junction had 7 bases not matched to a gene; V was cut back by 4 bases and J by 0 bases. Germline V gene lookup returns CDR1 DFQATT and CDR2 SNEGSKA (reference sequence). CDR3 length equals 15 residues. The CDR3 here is CSAIQGAFMNTEAFF. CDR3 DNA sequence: TGCAGTGCTATCCAGGGGGCCTTCATGAACACTGAAGCTTTCTTT.

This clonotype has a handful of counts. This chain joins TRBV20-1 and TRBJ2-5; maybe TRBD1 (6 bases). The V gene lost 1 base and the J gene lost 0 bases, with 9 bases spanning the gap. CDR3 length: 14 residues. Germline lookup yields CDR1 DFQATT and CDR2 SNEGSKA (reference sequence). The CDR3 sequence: CSARVTGYQETQYF. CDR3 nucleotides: TGCAGTGCTAGAGTGACAGGCTACCAAGAGACCCAGTACTTC.

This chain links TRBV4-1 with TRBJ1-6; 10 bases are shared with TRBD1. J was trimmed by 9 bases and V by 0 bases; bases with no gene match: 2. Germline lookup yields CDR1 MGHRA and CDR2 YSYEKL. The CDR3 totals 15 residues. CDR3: CASSQETGGFSPLHF. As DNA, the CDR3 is TGCGCCAGCAGCCAAGAGACAGGGGGCTTTTCACCCCTCCACTTT.

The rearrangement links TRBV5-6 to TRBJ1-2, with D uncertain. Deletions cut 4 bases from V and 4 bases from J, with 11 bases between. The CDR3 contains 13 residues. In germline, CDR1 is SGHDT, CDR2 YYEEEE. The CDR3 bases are TGTGCCAGCAGCCCAGTCCGGACCTATGGCTACACCTTC. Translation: CASSPVRTYGYTF.

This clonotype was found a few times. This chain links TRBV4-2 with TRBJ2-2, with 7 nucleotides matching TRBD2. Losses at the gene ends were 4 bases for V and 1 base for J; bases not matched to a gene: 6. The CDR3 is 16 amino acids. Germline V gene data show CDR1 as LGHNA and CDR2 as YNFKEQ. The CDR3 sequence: CASSRRGEGNTGELFF. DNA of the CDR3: TGTGCCAGCAGCCGGAGAGGGGAGGGGAACACCGGGGAGCTGTTTTTT.

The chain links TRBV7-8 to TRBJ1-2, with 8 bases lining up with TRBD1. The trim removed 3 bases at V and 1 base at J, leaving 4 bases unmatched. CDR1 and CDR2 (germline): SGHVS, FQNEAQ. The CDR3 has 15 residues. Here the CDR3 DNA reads TGTGCCAGCAGCTTTGGACAGGGTAGTAACTATGGCTACACCTTC. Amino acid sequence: CASSFGQGSNYGYTF.

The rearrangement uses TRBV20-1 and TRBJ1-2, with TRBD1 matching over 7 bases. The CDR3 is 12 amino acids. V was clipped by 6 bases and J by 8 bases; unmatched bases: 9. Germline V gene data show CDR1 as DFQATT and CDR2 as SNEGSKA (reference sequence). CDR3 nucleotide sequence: TGCAGTGCGCAAGGGGGCGCGGGGGGCTACACCTTC. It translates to CSAQGGAGGYTF.

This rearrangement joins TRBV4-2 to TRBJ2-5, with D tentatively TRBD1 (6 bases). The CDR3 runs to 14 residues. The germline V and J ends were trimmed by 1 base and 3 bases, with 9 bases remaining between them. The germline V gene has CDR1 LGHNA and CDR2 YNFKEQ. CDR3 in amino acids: CASSQAQGKETQYF. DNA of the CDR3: TGTGCCAGCAGCCAAGCACAGGGAAAAGAGACCCAGTACTTC.

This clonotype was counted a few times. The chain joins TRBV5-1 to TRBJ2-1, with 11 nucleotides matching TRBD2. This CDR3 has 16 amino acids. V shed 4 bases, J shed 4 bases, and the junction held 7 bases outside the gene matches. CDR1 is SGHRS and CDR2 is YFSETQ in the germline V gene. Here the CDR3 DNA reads TGCGCCAGCAGCCCCCGGCTAGCGGGGGGATACAATGAGCAGTTCTTC. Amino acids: CASSPRLAGGYNEQFF.